These 10 T cell receptor beta chains originate from one sample sequenced in a study of shared clonotypes between healthy human individuals. The table came from immunoSEQ multiplex PCR; TCRdb's copy has only in-frame clones and leaves some out. The sample lists approximately 720,000 clones; around 72% were seen once. Sequencing input: memory CD4+ T cells sorted from blood. This sample's subset: CD45RA-negative fraction. The receptors derive from a woman in her twenties or thirties in good health.

V and J are TRBV5-4 and TRBJ2-7; D is perhaps TRBD2 (6 bases). Trimming stripped 0 bases from V and 2 bases from J, with 15 bases between. Germline assignment: CDR1 SGHNT and CDR2 YYREEE (reference sequence). The CDR3 is made up of 16 amino acids. The CDR3 DNA is TGTGCCAGCAGCTTGGTCGGTGGCGGGACCCCCTACGAGCAGTACTTC. It is translated as CASSLVGGGTPYEQYF.

The J gene is TRBJ1-5, the V gene TRBV14; the match to TRBD1 covers 8 bases. CDR1 SGHDN and CDR2 FVKESK come from the germline V gene. J gave up 4 bases and V 0 bases, and 8 bases lay outside the gene matches. This CDR3 region has 17 residues. The CDR3 region is CASSQDLRQGWNQPQHF. The CDR3 DNA sequence: TGTGCCAGCAGCCAAGATTTGAGACAGGGGTGGAATCAGCCCCAGCATTTT.

This clone was seen only a few times. The rearrangement links TRBV4-1 to TRBJ2-7; a possible D gene is TRBD2 (6 bases). Trimming removed 1 base from V and 6 bases from J, with 16 bases in between. There are 15 residues in the CDR3. CDR1 and CDR2 from the germline V gene are MGHRA and YSYEKL. CDR3 amino acids: CASSQAWDFGGEQYF. CDR3 DNA sequence: TGCGCCAGCAGCCAAGCCTGGGACTTCGGAGGCGAGCAGTACTTC.

There are a few counts of this clone. A far larger clone is off by one base, so a read error is likely. Because it lacks the conserved phenylalanine or tryptophan at the end, this CDR3 is likely a read error. The chain links TRBV30 to TRBJ1-2; the D gene is possibly TRBD1 (5 bases). The CDR3 contains 14 residues. Trimming left V 1 base short and J 4 bases short, with 13 bases between. Germline lookup yields CDR1 GTSNPN and CDR2 SVGIG (reference sequence). The DNA of the CDR3 is TGTGCCTGGAGTGGGCCATCCGGGACCTATGGCTACACCCTC. Protein sequence: CAWSGPSGTYGYTL.

This clone was seen only a few times. The chain couples TRBV19 to TRBJ1-5, with D possibly matching TRBD1 (6 bases). CDR3 length: 13 amino acids. The V end was cut by 3 bases, the J end by 5 bases, with 8 bases between. CDR1 and CDR2 (germline): LNHDA, SQIVND (reference sequence). The CDR3 DNA sequence: TGTGCCAGTAGTATTCGACAGGATCAGCCCCAGCATTTT. It yields the protein CASSIRQDQPQHF.

The chain joins TRBV19 to TRBJ2-1; D might be TRBD2 (5 bases). Germline lookup yields CDR1 LNHDA and CDR2 SQIVND (reference sequence). The CDR3 contains 13 residues. V lost 6 bases and J lost 0, with 6 bases in between. CDR3 in amino acids: CASRADSYNEQFF. CDR3 DNA: TGTGCCAGTAGAGCGGACTCCTACAATGAGCAGTTCTTC.

There are many counts of this clone. V is TRBV6-4 and J is TRBJ1-2; D unresolved. Deletions cut 6 bases from V and 4 bases from J, with 18 bases between. The CDR3 spans 15 residues. Germline V CDR1 and CDR2: MRHNA, SNTAGT. DNA for the CDR3: TGTGCCAGCAGCCCCATGAGGAGTGGCCTCTATGGCTACACCTTC. Translated: CASSPMRSGLYGYTF.

The J gene is TRBJ2-1, the V gene TRBV6-6; 7 bases align to TRBD1. Germline V gene data show CDR1 as MNHNY and CDR2 as SVGAGI (reference sequence). This CDR3 region has 16 residues. The V and J ends lost 0 bases and 6 bases, in that order; junction bases with no gene match: 8. The CDR3 DNA follows: TGTGCCAGCAGTTACTCGAACAGGGGTAGGGTCAATGAGCAGTTCTTC. This sequence encodes CASSYSNRGRVNEQFF.

This chain's CDR3 is CASRLTSGYEQYF. In DNA form, the CDR3 reads TGTGCCAGCAGGCTTACTAGCGGCTACGAGCAGTACTTC. The chain has TRBV2 and TRBJ2-7; 8 positions agree with TRBD2. CDR3 length: 13 residues. After removal of 6 bases from V and 3 bases from J, the junction contained 4 bases not matched to a gene. Germline values: CDR1 SNHLY, CDR2 FYNNEI.

About this clone itself: This specimen includes other DNA sequences encoding the same CDR3. The chain is built from TRBV18 and TRBJ2-7; 9 bases match TRBD1. Unmatched junction bases numbered 10, after V lost 6 bases and J lost 4 bases. The V gene's germline CDR1 is KGHSH and CDR2 LQKENI. The CDR3 extends over 15 amino acids. The CDR3 sequence: CASSRPGTGSYEQYF. The CDR3 nucleotides are TGTGCCAGCTCCCGACCCGGGACAGGGAGTTACGAGCAGTACTTC.